The clone carrying this TCR beta chain was seen repeatedly, ten times or more. Its antigen is unknown. Its ends do not fully match the called genes, so a read error is possible. Template material for amplifying TCR beta CDR3 regions consisted of RNA transcripts. TCR CDR3 underwent first-round RT-PCR with the HTBI primer set. TCRdb itself ran the multiplex PCR reads through MiXCR, one entry per CDR3 protein. The sample yields 450,000 to 700,000 distinct CDR3 sequences, about half seen once. This entry is derived from a study of T cells in Graves' hyperthyroidism and ophthalmopathy. Study-level points and caveats: Most thyroid-expanded clonotypes above 0.001 were also found in blood. Separation of ophthalmopathy from stable hyperthyroidism was achieved by a 13 V-J model.

The germline V gene encodes CDR1 DFQATT and CDR2 SNEGSKA (reference sequence). There are 14 residues in the CDR3. Diagnosis rested on symptoms, serum thyroxine and TRAb, thyroid ultrasound, and orbital computed tomography. The chain combines TRBV20-1 with TRBJ2-5; 9 bases are a match to TRBD2. Input material: peripheral blood or thyroid tissue (not recorded which). This sequence was found in an adult woman with Graves' disease, either hyperthyroidism or ophthalmopathy (not recorded which). In DNA, the CDR3 is TGCAGTGCTGGAGAAGCGGGAGGCGAGGGGACCCAGTACTTC. It encodes CSAGEAGGEGTQYF.